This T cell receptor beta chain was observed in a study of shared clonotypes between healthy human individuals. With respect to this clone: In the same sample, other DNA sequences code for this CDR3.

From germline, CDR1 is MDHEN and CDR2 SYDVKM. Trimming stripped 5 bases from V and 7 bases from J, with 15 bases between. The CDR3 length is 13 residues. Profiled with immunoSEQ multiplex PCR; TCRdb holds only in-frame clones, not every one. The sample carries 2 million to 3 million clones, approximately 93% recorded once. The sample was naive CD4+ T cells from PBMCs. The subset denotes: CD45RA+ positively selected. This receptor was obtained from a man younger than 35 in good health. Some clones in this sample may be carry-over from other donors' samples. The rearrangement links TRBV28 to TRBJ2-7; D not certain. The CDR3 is CASSPPGSGEQYF. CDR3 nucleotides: TGTGCCAGCAGTCCGCCCGGGTCCGGAGAGCAGTACTTC.